These 15 T cell receptor beta chains originate from one sample sequenced in a study of cytomegalovirus exposure and HLA in healthy donors. The PCR was carried out with 60 Vbeta primers and 13 Jbeta primers. Some clones are missing from TCRdb's copy, which holds only in-frame ones; the method was immunoSEQ multiplex PCR. Of around 200,000 clones listed, 65% to 90% are singletons. The sequenced sample consisted of PBMCs. Source of these receptors: a man in his forties or fifties in good health and CMV-seropositive.

V usage is TRBV20-1 and J usage is TRBJ2-2, with D possibly being TRBD2 (5 bases). V was cut by 6 bases and J by 6 bases, with 8 bases left in between. Germline V gives CDR1 DFQATT, CDR2 SNEGSKA (reference sequence). This CDR3 is built from 11 residues. The CDR3: CSAEGPGELFF. CDR3 DNA sequence: TGCAGTGCCGAGGGCCCCGGGGAGCTGTTTTTT.

The chain combines TRBV25-1 with TRBJ1-1; no clear D. The CDR3 is 14 residues long. V lost 7 bases to trimming and J lost 4 bases, with 16 bases between them. The V gene's germline CDR1 is MGHDK and CDR2 SYGVNS. CDR3 protein: CASTPLGRGTEAFF. Written as DNA, the CDR3 is TGTGCCAGCACCCCATTAGGCCGCGGCACTGAAGCTTTCTTT.

This clone showed up just once. The V and J genes are TRBV5-1 and TRBJ2-3; 7 bases fit TRBD1. Per germline, CDR1 SGHRS and CDR2 YFSETQ. The CDR3 length is 14 residues. Trimming took 4 bases from V and 2 from J; bases not matched to a gene: 4. In DNA form, the CDR3 reads TGCGCCAGCAGCGGCGACAGGGTCACAGATACGCAGTATTTT. It is translated as CASSGDRVTDTQYF.

The CDR3 DNA follows: TGTGCCAGCAGCTTGGAGGCCAGGGAAAGAAACACCATATATTTT. Its translation: CASSLEARERNTIYF. J is TRBJ1-3 and V is TRBV5-6; weak D call: TRBD1 (5 bases). The V end lost 0 bases, the J end lost 5 bases, and 12 bases lay between the germline ends. The CDR3 length is 15 residues. In germline, CDR1 is SGHDT, CDR2 YYEEEE.

This clone came up a few times. The V call is TRBV12-2, the J call TRBJ2-7; the tabulated D call, TRBD1, remains unverified against the DNA. TRBV12-2 is marked as a pseudogene. The CDR3 totals 14 residues. In DNA, the CDR3 is TGTGCAAGTCGAAAACAGGGAAACTCCTACGAGCAGTACTTC. Protein product: CASRKQGNSYEQYF.

The V gene is TRBV6-6, the J gene TRBJ2-1; 10 bases fit TRBD2. This CDR3 spans 16 amino acids. J lost 4 bases, V lost 5 bases, and 8 bases had no gene match. The germline V gene has CDR1 MNHNY and CDR2 SVGAGI (reference sequence). CDR3 sequence (DNA): TGTGCCAGCAGTCCCCAGACTAGCGGGCTTTACAATGAGCAGTTCTTC. This sequence encodes CASSPQTSGLYNEQFF.

The rearrangement uses TRBV7-2 and TRBJ1-5; TRBD1 agrees at 7 bases. Germline-derived CDR1 and CDR2 are SGHTA and FQGNSA. The junction had 6 bases not matched to a gene; V was cut back by 4 bases and J by 3 bases. The CDR3 is made up of 15 amino acids. The DNA of the CDR3 is TGTGCCAGCAGCTCCCGGGACAGACCCAATCAGCCCCAGCATTTT. It yields the protein CASSSRDRPNQPQHF.

The genes are TRBV2 and TRBJ1-1, with D unclear. Germline V lookup: CDR1 SNHLY, CDR2 FYNNEI. The length of the CDR3 is 15 residues. Trimming shortened V by 6 bases and J by 3 bases, and 17 bases separated the two germline ends. CDR3 protein: CASRDQTLGDTEAFF. The CDR3, as DNA: TGTGCCAGCAGAGACCAGACACTCGGGGACACTGAAGCTTTCTTT.

The gene calls are TRBV13 and TRBJ2-7; D uncertain. Trimming took 1 base from V and 1 from J, leaving 5 bases between them. The CDR3 runs 13 residues. Germline CDR1 reads PRHDT; CDR2 reads FYEKMQ (reference sequence). The CDR3 region has the DNA TGTGCCAGCAGCTTAGACCGGTCCTACGAGCAGTACTTC. This translates into CASSLDRSYEQYF. The variable domain in full, completed from reference TRBV13 and TRBJ2-7, reads AAGVIQSPRHLIKEKRETATLKCYPIPRHDTVYWYQQGPGQDPQFLISFYEKMQSDKGSIPDRFSAQQFSDYHSELNMSSLELGDSALYFCASSLDRSYEQYFGPGTRLTVT.

The rearrangement joins TRBV5-4 to TRBJ2-2; 7 bases map to TRBD1. CDR1 and CDR2 from the germline V gene are SGHNT and YYREEE (reference sequence). Unmatched junction bases numbered 9, after V lost 4 bases and J lost 0 bases. The CDR3 sequence is 17 residues long. CDR3 amino acids: CASSVEPGQTNTGELFF. The CDR3 DNA reads TGTGCCAGCAGCGTGGAGCCGGGACAGACGAACACCGGGGAGCTGTTTTTT.

The gene calls are TRBV4-3 and TRBJ2-7, with a tentative D call TRBD2 (6 bases). In germline, CDR1 is LGHNA, CDR2 YSLEER. The CDR3 loop spans 13 amino acids. The V end lost 2 bases, the J end lost 3 bases, and 8 bases lay between the germline ends. The DNA for the CDR3 is TGCGCCAGCAGCCAATCGGGGGTCTACGAGCAGTACTTC. It is translated as CASSQSGVYEQYF.

The chain carries TRBV7-9 and TRBJ2-7; no definite D call. Germline CDR1 SEHNR, CDR2 FQNEAQ (reference sequence). V lost 4 bases and J 1 base, leaving 14 bases between the germline ends. There are 15 residues in the CDR3. CDR3 bases: TGTGCCAGCAGCTCCTTAAGAGTTTCATCCTACGAGCAGTACTTC. Its protein is CASSSLRVSSYEQYF.

The V and J genes are TRBV19 and TRBJ2-2, with D tentatively TRBD2 (6 bases). The V and J ends lost 6 bases and 8 bases respectively, with 13 bases between them. CDR1 is LNHDA, CDR2 SQIVND, per germline (reference sequence). This CDR3 has 13 residues. CDR3: CASRTTRGGELFF. The CDR3 DNA reads as TGTGCCAGTAGAACTACCCGGGGGGGGGAGCTGTTTTTT.

This chain uses TRBV7-2 with TRBJ2-2, with a tentative D call TRBD1 (5 bases). V gave up 5 bases and J gave up 7 bases, with 14 bases separating them. The CDR3 runs to 14 residues. Germline assignment: CDR1 SGHTA and CDR2 FQGNSA. CDR3 nucleotides: TGTGCCAGCAGCAAGACGCCTCAGGGCGGGGAGCTGTTTTTT. Translated: CASSKTPQGGELFF.

This chain links TRBV4-3 with TRBJ1-1; no definite D call. Deletions cut 1 base from V and 0 bases from J, with 6 bases between. The CDR3 runs 14 residues. Germline CDR1 reads LGHNA; CDR2 reads YSLEER. The CDR3 DNA reads TGCGCCAGCAGCCAAGTCCCGGTGAACACTGAAGCTTTCTTT. Encoded protein: CASSQVPVNTEAFF.